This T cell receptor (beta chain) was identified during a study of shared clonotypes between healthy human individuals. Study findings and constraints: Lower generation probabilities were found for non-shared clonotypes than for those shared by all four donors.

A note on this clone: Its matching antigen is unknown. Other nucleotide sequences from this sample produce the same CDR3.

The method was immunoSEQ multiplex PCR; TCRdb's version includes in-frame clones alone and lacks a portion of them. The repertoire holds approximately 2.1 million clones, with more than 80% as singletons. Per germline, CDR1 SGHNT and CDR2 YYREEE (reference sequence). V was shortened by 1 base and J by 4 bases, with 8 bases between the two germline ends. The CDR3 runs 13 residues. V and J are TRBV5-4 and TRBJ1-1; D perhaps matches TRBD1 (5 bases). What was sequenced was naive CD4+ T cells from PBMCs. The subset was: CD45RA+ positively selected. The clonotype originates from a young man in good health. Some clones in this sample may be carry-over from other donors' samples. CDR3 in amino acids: CASSLQGSTEAFF. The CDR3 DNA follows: TGTGCCAGCAGCTTGCAGGGCAGCACTGAAGCTTTCTTT.